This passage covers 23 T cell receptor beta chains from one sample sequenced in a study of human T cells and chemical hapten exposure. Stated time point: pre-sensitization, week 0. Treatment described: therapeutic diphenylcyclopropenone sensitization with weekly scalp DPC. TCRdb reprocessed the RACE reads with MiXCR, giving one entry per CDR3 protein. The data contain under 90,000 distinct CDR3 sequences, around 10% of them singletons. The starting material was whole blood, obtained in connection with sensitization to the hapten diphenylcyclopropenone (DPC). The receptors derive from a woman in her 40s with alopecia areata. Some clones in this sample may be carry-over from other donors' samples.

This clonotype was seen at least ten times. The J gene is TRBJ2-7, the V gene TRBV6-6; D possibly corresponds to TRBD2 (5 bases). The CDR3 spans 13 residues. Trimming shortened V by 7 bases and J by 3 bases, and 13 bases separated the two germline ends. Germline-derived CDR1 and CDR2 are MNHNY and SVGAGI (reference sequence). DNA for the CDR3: TGTGCCAGCATGTGGTCTGGACTCTACGAGCAGTACTTC. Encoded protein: CASMWSGLYEQYF.

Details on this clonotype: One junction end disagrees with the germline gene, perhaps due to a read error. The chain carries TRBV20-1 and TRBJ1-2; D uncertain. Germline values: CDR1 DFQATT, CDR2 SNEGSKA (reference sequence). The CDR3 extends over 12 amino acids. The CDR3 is CSARDPGGGQVF. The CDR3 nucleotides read TGCAGTGCTAGAGATCCGGGCGGTGGCCAGGTTTTC.

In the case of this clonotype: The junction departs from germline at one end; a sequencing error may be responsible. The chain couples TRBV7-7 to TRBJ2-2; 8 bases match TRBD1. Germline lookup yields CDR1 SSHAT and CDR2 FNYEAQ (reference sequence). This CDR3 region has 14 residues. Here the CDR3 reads CASRRTGPTGELFF. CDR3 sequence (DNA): TGTGCTAGCAGACGGACAGGGCCCACCGGGGAGCTGTTTTTT.

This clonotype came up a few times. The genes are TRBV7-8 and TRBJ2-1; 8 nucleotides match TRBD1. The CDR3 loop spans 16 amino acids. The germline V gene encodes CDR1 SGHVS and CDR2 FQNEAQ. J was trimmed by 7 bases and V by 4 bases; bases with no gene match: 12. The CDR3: CASSSLPGQAQNEQFF. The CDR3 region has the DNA TGTGCCAGCAGCTCTCTACCGGGACAGGCCCAGAATGAGCAGTTCTTC.

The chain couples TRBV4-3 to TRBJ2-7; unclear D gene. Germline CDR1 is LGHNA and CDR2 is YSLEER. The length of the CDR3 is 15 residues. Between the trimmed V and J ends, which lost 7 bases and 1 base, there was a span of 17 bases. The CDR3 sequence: CASNQPPTASYEQYF. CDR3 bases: TGCGCCAGCAACCAGCCACCAACTGCGTCCTACGAGCAGTACTTC.

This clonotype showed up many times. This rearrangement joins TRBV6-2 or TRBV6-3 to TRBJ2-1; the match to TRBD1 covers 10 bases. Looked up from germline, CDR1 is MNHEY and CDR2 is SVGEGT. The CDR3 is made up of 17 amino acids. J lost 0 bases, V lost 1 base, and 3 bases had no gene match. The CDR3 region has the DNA TGTGCCAGCAGTTACTTGACAGGGGGCGTCTCCTACAATGAGCAGTTCTTC. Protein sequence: CASSYLTGGVSYNEQFF.

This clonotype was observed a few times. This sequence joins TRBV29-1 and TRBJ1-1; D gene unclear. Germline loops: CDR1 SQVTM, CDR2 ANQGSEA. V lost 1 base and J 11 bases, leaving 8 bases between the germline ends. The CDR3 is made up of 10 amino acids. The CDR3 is CSVEVTSAFF. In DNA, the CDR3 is TGCAGCGTTGAAGTAACGTCTGCTTTCTTT.

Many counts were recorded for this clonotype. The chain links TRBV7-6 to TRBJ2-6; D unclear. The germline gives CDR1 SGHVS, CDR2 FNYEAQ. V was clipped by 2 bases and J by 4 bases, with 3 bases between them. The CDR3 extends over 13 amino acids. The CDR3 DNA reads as TGTGCCAGCAGCTTAAACGGGGCCAACGTCCTGACTTTC. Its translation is CASSLNGANVLTF.

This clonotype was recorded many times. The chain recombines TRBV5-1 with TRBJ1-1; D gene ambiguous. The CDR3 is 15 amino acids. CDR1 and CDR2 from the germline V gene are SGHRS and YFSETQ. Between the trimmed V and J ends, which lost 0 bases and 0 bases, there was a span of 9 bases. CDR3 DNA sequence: TGCGCCAGCAGCTTGGGGCAGCTCATGAACACTGAAGCTTTCTTT. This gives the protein CASSLGQLMNTEAFF. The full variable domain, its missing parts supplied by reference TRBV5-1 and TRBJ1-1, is KAGVTQTPRYLIKTRGQQVTLSCSPISGHRSVSWYQQTPGQGLQFLFEYFSETQRNKGNFPGRFSGRQFSNSRSEMNVSTLELGDSALYLCASSLGQLMNTEAFFGQGTRLTVV.

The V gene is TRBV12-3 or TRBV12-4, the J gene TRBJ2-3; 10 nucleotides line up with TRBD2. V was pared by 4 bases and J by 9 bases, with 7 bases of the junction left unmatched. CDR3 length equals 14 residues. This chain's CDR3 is CASSSLAGVATQYF. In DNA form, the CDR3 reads TGTGCCAGCAGTTCCCTAGCGGGGGTGGCCACGCAGTATTTT.

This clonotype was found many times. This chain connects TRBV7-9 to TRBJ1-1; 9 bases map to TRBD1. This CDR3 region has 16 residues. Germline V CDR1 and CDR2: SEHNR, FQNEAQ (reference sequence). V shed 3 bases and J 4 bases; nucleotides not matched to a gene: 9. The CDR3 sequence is CASSLPGTGWTTEAFF. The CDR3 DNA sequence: TGTGCCAGCAGCTTGCCCGGGACAGGGTGGACCACTGAAGCTTTCTTT.

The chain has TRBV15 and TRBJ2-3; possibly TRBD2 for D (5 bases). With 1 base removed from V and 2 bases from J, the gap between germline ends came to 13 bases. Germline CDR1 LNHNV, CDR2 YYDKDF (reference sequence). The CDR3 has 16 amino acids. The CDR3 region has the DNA TGTGCCACCAGCAGAGGAGGGTCAGTAGTCACAGATACGCAGTATTTT. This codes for CATSRGGSVVTDTQYF.

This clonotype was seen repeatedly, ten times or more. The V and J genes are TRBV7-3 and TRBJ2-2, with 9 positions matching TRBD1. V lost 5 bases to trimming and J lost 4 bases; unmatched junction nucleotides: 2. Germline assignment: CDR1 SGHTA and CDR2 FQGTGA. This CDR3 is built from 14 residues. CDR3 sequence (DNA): TGTGCCAGCAGCACGACAGGGGGCACCGGGGAGCTGTTTTTT. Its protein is CASSTTGGTGELFF.

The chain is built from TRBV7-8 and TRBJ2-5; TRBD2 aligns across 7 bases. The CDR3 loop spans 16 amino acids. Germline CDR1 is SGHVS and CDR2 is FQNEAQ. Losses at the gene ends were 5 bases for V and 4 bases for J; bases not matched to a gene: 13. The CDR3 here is CASSPRDLTSLETQYF. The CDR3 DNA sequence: TGTGCCAGCAGCCCGCGAGATTTGACTAGCCTAGAGACCCAGTACTTC.

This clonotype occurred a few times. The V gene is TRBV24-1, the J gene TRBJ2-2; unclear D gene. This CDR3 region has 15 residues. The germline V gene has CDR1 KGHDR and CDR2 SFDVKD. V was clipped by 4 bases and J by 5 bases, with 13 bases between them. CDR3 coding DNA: TGTGCCACCAGTGAGGCAGGCAAGGGTACCGGGGAGCTGTTTTTT. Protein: CATSEAGKGTGELFF.

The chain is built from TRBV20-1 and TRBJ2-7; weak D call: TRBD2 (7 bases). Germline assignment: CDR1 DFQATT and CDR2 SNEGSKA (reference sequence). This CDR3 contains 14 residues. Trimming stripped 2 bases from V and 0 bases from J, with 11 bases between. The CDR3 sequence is CSARLGGGSYEQYF. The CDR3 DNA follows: TGCAGTGCTAGATTAGGGGGGGGCTCCTACGAGCAGTACTTC.

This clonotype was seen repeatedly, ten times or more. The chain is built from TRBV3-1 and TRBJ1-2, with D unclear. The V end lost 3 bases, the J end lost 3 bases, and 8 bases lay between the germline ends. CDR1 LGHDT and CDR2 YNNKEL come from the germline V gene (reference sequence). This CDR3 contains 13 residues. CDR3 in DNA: TGTGCCAGCAGCCAGTTGCCACACTATGGCTACACCTTC. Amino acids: CASSQLPHYGYTF.

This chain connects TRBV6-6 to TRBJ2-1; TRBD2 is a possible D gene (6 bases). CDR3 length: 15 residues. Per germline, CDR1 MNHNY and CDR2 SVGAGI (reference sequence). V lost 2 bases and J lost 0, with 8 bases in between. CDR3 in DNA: TGTGCCAGCAGTTACGGCGGGGCCTCCTACAATGAGCAGTTCTTC. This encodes CASSYGGASYNEQFF.

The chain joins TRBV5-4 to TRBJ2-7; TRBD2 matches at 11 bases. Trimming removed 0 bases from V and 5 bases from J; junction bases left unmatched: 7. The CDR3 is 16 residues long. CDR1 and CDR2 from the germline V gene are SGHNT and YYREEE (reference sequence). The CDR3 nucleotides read TGTGCCAGCAGCTTGGCGCCTAGCGGGGGGCTCCACGAGCAGTACTTC. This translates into CASSLAPSGGLHEQYF.

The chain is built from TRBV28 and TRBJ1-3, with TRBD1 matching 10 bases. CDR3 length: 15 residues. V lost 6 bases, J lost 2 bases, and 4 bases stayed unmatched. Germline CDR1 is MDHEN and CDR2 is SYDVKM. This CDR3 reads CASRTTGGTGNTIYF. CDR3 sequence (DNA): TGTGCCAGCAGAACGACAGGGGGCACTGGAAACACCATATATTTT. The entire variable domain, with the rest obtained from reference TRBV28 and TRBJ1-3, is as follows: DVKVTQSSRYLVKRTGEKVFLECVQDMDHENMFWYRQDPGLGLRLIYFSYDVKMKEKGDIPEGYSVSREKKERFSLILESASTNQTSMYLCASRTTGGTGNTIYFGEGSWLTVV.

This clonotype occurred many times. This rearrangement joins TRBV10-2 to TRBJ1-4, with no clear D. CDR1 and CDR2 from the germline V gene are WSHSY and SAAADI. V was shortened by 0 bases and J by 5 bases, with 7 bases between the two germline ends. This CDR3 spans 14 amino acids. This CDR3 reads CASSESNDNEKLFF. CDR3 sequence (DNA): TGCGCCAGCAGTGAGTCGAATGACAATGAAAAACTGTTTTTT.

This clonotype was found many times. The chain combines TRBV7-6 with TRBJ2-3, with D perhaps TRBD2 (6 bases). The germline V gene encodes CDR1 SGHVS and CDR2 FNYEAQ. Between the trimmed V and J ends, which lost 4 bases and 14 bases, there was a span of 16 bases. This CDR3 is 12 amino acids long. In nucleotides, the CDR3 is TGTGCCAGCAGCTCGGAGGGAATTCCTCGGTATTTT. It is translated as CASSSEGIPRYF.

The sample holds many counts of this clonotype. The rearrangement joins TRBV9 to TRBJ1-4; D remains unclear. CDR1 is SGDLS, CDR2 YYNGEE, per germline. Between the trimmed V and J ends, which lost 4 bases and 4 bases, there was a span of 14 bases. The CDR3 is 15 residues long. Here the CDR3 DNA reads TGTGCCAGCAGCCCTGGTCGTCGGAGTAATGAAAAACTGTTTTTT. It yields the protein CASSPGRRSNEKLFF.